These 11 T cell receptor beta chains originate from one sample sequenced in a study of blood T cell repertoires in COVID-19. Sequenced by immunoSEQ multiplex PCR; TCRdb stores in-frame clones only, minus some. The sample carries about 180,000 clones, roughly 87% recorded once. Specimen: peripheral blood. Source of these receptors: an older woman with COVID-19, enrolled during active disease.

The V gene is TRBV19, the J gene TRBJ2-1; 7 nucleotides line up with TRBD2. Germline CDR1 and CDR2: LNHDA and SQIVND (reference sequence). The CDR3 is made up of 17 amino acids. The ends lost 7 bases at V and 8 bases at J; junction bases unmatched: 20. Written as DNA, the CDR3 is TGTGCCAGTAACCAGCCGACGGGTAGCGGGCGGGTCGATGAGCAGTTCTTC. Translation gives CASNQPTGSGRVDEQFF.

The gene calls are TRBV5-4 and TRBJ2-1; 9 bases are a match to TRBD2. Per the germline V gene, CDR1 is SGHNT and CDR2 is YYREEE (reference sequence). The CDR3 sequence is 15 residues long. J was trimmed by 6 bases and V by 0 bases; bases with no gene match: 4. The CDR3 here is CASSLDLAGINEQFF. CDR3 nucleotide sequence: TGTGCCAGCAGCTTGGACCTAGCGGGAATCAATGAGCAGTTCTTC.

The V gene is TRBV30, the J gene TRBJ1-5, with 8 bases that match TRBD1. V shed 2 bases, J shed 7 bases, and the junction held 4 bases outside the gene matches. From germline, CDR1 is GTSNPN and CDR2 SVGIG (reference sequence). The CDR3 runs 13 residues. The CDR3 protein is CAWSRQGRQPQHF. CDR3 nucleotides: TGTGCCTGGAGTAGACAGGGGAGGCAGCCCCAGCATTTT.

The rearrangement links TRBV5-5 to TRBJ1-1; D ambiguous. Germline assignment: CDR1 SGHKS and CDR2 YYEKEE (reference sequence). Trimming stripped 3 bases from V and 4 bases from J, with 7 bases between. CDR3 length: 12 amino acids. CDR3 nucleotide sequence: TGTGCCAGCAGCTCCGTTTCCACTGAAGCTTTCTTT. Amino acids: CASSSVSTEAFF.

V and J are TRBV4-1 and TRBJ1-4; 11 bases align to TRBD1. The CDR3 runs to 16 residues. J lost 4 bases, V lost 3 bases, and 4 bases had no gene match. Germline V lookup: CDR1 MGHRA, CDR2 YSYEKL. The chain's CDR3 is CASSQGQGGNNEKLFF. In nucleotides, the CDR3 is TGCGCCAGCAGCCAGGGACAGGGGGGCAATAATGAAAAACTGTTTTTT.

The chain has TRBV6-5 and TRBJ1-2, with TRBD1 matching over 9 bases. V dropped 5 bases and J dropped 8; count of bases not matched to a gene: 12. Germline V lookup: CDR1 MNHEY, CDR2 SVGAGI. The CDR3 runs 15 residues. The CDR3 nucleotides are TGTGCCAGCAGTCTAGTACCGGGACAGGGTTACGGCTACACCTTC. Translating gives CASSLVPGQGYGYTF.

This clone was counted between two and nine times. The V gene is TRBV5-6, the J gene TRBJ2-7; possible D gene TRBD1, 6 bases. Germline loops: CDR1 SGHDT, CDR2 YYEEEE. This CDR3 comprises 17 residues. V was pared by 1 base and J by 3 bases, with 20 bases between. The CDR3 loop reads CASSLPLGRGSLYEQYF. The DNA for the CDR3 is TGTGCCAGCAGCTTGCCTTTGGGCAGGGGTTCCCTCTACGAGCAGTACTTC.

The chain carries TRBV3-1 (or the pseudogene TRBV3-2) and TRBJ1-6; no definite D call. Trimming removed 4 bases at V and 14 bases at J, with 12 bases between. The CDR3 runs 12 residues. The V gene's germline CDR1 is LGHDT and CDR2 YNNKEL (reference sequence). CDR3 sequence (DNA): TGTGCCAGCAGCCGTGGCACACCGACCCTCCACTTT. It translates to CASSRGTPTLHF.

This clone occurred a few times. The CDR3 loop is CASRRLAGGPRETQYF. Written as DNA, the CDR3 is TGTGCCAGCAGACGACTAGCGGGAGGGCCTCGGGAGACCCAGTACTTC. The chain couples TRBV3-1 (or the pseudogene TRBV3-2) to TRBJ2-5; 14 bases agree with TRBD2. The germline gives CDR1 LGHDT, CDR2 YNNKEL (reference sequence). The V gene end was trimmed by 6 bases and the J gene end by 5 bases; junction bases not matched to a gene: 8. The CDR3 has 16 amino acids.

The J gene is TRBJ2-7, the V gene TRBV28, with 10 positions matching TRBD1. With 6 bases clipped from V and 5 bases from J, the junction kept 10 bases outside the gene matches. Germline V gives CDR1 MDHEN, CDR2 SYDVKM. The CDR3 consists of 15 residues. The CDR3 DNA is TGTGCCAGCAGGGTTCCGGGACAGGGGACCCACGAGCAGTACTTC. Translation gives CASRVPGQGTHEQYF.

The V gene is TRBV29-1, the J gene TRBJ2-5, with unresolved D. V was shortened by 1 base and J by 1 base, with 7 bases between the two germline ends. The CDR3 extends over 13 amino acids. CDR1 SQVTM and CDR2 ANQGSEA come from the germline V gene. In DNA form, the CDR3 reads TGCAGCGTTGAAGCTGCGGTCCAAGAGACCCAGTACTTC. The encoded protein is CSVEAAVQETQYF.